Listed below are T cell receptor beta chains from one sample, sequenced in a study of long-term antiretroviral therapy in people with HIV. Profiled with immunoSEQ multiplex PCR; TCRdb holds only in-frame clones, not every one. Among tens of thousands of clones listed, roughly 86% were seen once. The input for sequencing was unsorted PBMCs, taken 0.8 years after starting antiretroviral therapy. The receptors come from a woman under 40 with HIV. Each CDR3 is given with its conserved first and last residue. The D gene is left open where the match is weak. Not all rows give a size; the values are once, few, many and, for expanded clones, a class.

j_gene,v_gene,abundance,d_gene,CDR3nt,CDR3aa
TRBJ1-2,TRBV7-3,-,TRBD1,TGTGCCAGCAGCCCGCCGGGACAGGGTGGTGGCTACACCTTC,CASSPPGQGGGYTF
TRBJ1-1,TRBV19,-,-,TGTGCCAGTAGGGAACCGGGACAAGTCTACACTGAAGCTTTCTTT,CASREPGQVYTEAFF
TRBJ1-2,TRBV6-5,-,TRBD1,TGTGCCAGCAGTTCGGACAGGAATTATGGCTACACCTTC,CASSSDRNYGYTF
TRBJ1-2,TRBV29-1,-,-,TGCAGCGTCGAACAGCTCTATGGCTACACCTTC,CSVEQLYGYTF
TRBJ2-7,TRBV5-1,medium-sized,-,TGCGCCAGCAGCTTGACAGCCAATTCCTACGAGCAGTACTTC,CASSLTANSYEQYF
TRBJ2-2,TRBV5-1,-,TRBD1,TGCGCCAGCAGCTCCGGGACAGGTGGTGTTAAAAGGACCGGGGAGCTGTTTTTT,CASSSGTGGVKRTGELFF
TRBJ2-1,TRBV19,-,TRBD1,TGTGCCAGTAGGGGGACAGGGGGCCTGAATGAGCAGTTCTTC,CASRGTGGLNEQFF
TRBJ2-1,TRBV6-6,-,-,TGTGCCAGCAGTTACTCCGCGGTGACTTACAATGAGCAGTTCTTC,CASSYSAVTYNEQFF
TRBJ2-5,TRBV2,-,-,TGTGCCAGCAGTGGGGGGCTAGCAGAGACCCAGTACTTC,CASSGGLAETQYF
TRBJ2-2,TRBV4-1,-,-,TGCGCCAGCAGCCAAGAGCACGGAGGCTACACCGGGGAGCTGTTTTTT,CASSQEHGGYTGELFF
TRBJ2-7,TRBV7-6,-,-,TGTGCCAGCAGCCCCAGACCGGACCGCGAGCAGTACTTC,CASSPRPDREQYF
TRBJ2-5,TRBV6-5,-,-,TGTGCCAGCAGTTACAAAAGGGCAGGGGCCCGTGTTCTCCACTTC,CASSYKRAGARVLHF
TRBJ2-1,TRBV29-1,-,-,TGCAGCGCCAAACGGGACTGGGATGAGCAGTTCTTC,CSAKRDWDEQFF
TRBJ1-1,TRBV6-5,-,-,TGTGCCAGCAGTTACTCTAAAAGGGGGTATGAAGCTTTCTTT,CASSYSKRGYEAFF
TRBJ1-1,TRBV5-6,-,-,TGTGCCAGCAGCTGGAACAGGGCAATGAACACTGAAGCTTTCTTT,CASSWNRAMNTEAFF
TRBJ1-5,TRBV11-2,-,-,TGTGCCAGCAGCTTAGTGGAGCATCAGCCCCAGCATTTT,CASSLVEHQPQHF
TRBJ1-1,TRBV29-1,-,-,TGCAGCGCTAACAGGGAGTTGAACACTGAAGCTTTCTTT,CSANRELNTEAFF
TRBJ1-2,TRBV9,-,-,TGTGCCAGCAGCGTAGAGGTTCATACTCCAGGGTCTTCTGGCTACACCTTC,CASSVEVHTPGSSGYTF
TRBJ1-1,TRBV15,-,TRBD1,TGTGCCACCAGCAGAAGACAGGGATTCGTTGAAGCTTTCTTT,CATSRRQGFVEAFF
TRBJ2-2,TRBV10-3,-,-,TGTGCCATCAGTGAGACAGGGCCAGCGAACACCGGGGAGCTGTTTTTT,CAISETGPANTGELFF
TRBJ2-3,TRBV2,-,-,TGTGCCAGCAAGGCGAGCACAGATACGCAGTATTTT,CASKASTDTQYF
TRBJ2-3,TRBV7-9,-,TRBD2,TGTGCCAGCGGTCACCTGCAGCGGGGGGTCACAGATACGCAGTATTTT,CASGHLQRGVTDTQYF